These 30 T cell receptor beta chains originate from one sample sequenced in a study of blood T cell repertoires in COVID-19. The table came from immunoSEQ multiplex PCR; TCRdb's copy has only in-frame clones and leaves some out. The sample holds about 300,000 clones, 80% to 90% seen once. The material sequenced was peripheral blood. These receptors were collected from a woman in her fifties or sixties with COVID-19, enrolled during active disease.

The rearrangement joins TRBV21-1 to TRBJ1-6; TRBD1 was called by the table and not checked on the DNA. TRBV21-1 is marked as a pseudogene. This CDR3 region has 21 residues. The CDR3 loop is CASPASEKCGTRSSYNSPLHF. As DNA, the CDR3 is TGTGCCAGCCCGGCTAGTGAAAAGTGTGGGACACGGAGCTCCTATAATTCACCCCTCCACTTT.

This chain links TRBV14 with TRBJ2-5; 11 nucleotides line up with TRBD2. This CDR3 region has 15 residues. J gave up 6 bases and V 5 bases, and 8 bases lay outside the gene matches. From germline, CDR1 is SGHDN and CDR2 FVKESK. In DNA form, the CDR3 reads TGTGCCAGCAGCGCTACTAGCGGGAGCGTTAAGACCCAGTACTTC. It yields the protein CASSATSGSVKTQYF.

The chain recombines TRBV29-1 with TRBJ1-1; D unclear. Germline loops: CDR1 SQVTM, CDR2 ANQGSEA. The V gene lost 4 bases and the J gene lost 4 bases, with 10 bases spanning the gap. The CDR3 covers 12 residues. CDR3 nucleotides: TGCAGCGTTGCTAGGGAGGTCACTGAAGCTTTCTTT. Its translation is CSVAREVTEAFF.

The chain uses TRBV10-1 and TRBJ2-1, with D maybe TRBD1 (5 bases). This CDR3 has 14 amino acids. Trimming removed 11 bases at V and 4 bases at J, with 18 bases between. CDR1 and CDR2 from the germline V gene are WNHNN and SYGVQD (reference sequence). Written as DNA, the CDR3 is TGCGCCTGCTCTAGGGGCGGATCATACAATGAGCAGTTCTTC. Translation: CACSRGGSYNEQFF.

The chain couples TRBV5-1 to TRBJ2-5, with D unresolved. The germline gives CDR1 SGHRS, CDR2 YFSETQ. Trimming shortened V by 6 bases and J by 5 bases, and 11 bases separated the two germline ends. CDR3 length equals 12 residues. CDR3 coding DNA: TGCGCCAGCAAGCCGTCAGCGGAGACCCAGTACTTC. Its translation is CASKPSAETQYF. Full variable domain (rest looked up from reference TRBV5-1 and TRBJ2-5): KAGVTQTPRYLIKTRGQQVTLSCSPISGHRSVSWYQQTPGQGLQFLFEYFSETQRNKGNFPGRFSGRQFSNSRSEMNVSTLELGDSALYLCASKPSAETQYFGPGTRLLVL.

The chain is built from TRBV20-1 and TRBJ1-6; 7 nucleotides agree with TRBD1. Trimming removed 3 bases from V and 3 bases from J; junction bases left unmatched: 8. This CDR3 is 16 amino acids long. Germline V CDR1 and CDR2: DFQATT, SNEGSKA (reference sequence). CDR3 DNA sequence: TGCAGTGCTAGTCCAACAGGGGCGGGCTATAATTCACCCCTCCACTTT. This codes for CSASPTGAGYNSPLHF.

The chain has TRBV18 and TRBJ2-1; 11 nucleotides align to TRBD2. Germline CDR1 is KGHSH and CDR2 is LQKENI. Germline trimming cut 3 bases from V and 7 bases from J; bases unmatched to any gene: 5. CDR3 size: 15 residues. CDR3 DNA sequence: TGTGCCAGCTCACCGACTAGCGGGACAGGAAATGAGCAGTTCTTC. Encoded protein: CASSPTSGTGNEQFF.

This chain connects TRBV19 to TRBJ1-2; TRBD1 is a possible D gene (5 bases). The CDR3 is 12 residues long. Germline lookup yields CDR1 LNHDA and CDR2 SQIVND (reference sequence). Trimming pared 9 bases from V and 1 base from J, leaving 9 bases between. The CDR3: CASLTDNYGYTF. CDR3 nucleotide sequence: TGTGCCAGCCTGACAGATAACTATGGCTACACCTTC.

The chain combines TRBV19 with TRBJ2-1; TRBD2 agrees at 12 bases. This CDR3 comprises 16 residues. Germline CDR1 is LNHDA and CDR2 is SQIVND (reference sequence). V trimming: 6 bases; J trimming: 6 bases; junction bases outside the gene matches: 9. DNA for the CDR3: TGTGCCAGTAGAGGACTAGCGGGACCCACCCCCAATGAGCAGTTCTTC. It translates to CASRGLAGPTPNEQFF.

The V gene is TRBV9, the J gene TRBJ2-1; 12 bases line up with TRBD1. Germline V gene lookup returns CDR1 SGDLS and CDR2 YYNGEE. V trimming: 5 bases; J trimming: 5 bases; junction bases outside the gene matches: 8. The CDR3 is made up of 16 amino acids. In DNA form, the CDR3 reads TGTGCCAGCAGTTCTACCGGGACAGGGGGCCACAATGAGCAGTTCTTC. This codes for CASSSTGTGGHNEQFF.

This sequence joins TRBV19 and TRBJ1-6, with 9 bases identical to TRBD1. CDR1 and CDR2 from the germline V gene are LNHDA and SQIVND (reference sequence). V lost 5 bases to trimming and J lost 8 bases; unmatched junction nucleotides: 4. The CDR3 is 14 amino acids. The CDR3 bases are TGTGCCAGTAGTGGACAGGGGTTTGATTCACCCCTCCACTTT. Translation gives CASSGQGFDSPLHF.

V and J are TRBV12-3 or TRBV12-4 and TRBJ1-2; D unclear. Trimming took 3 bases from V and 2 from J, leaving 4 bases between them. CDR3 length: 12 residues. CDR3 sequence reads: CASSLSNYGYTF. The CDR3 bases are TGTGCCAGCAGTTTGTCGAACTATGGCTACACCTTC.

The CDR3 region has the DNA TGTGCCAGCAGTTTAACAGGTCAGGCCTACGAGCAGTACTTC. It specifies CASSLTGQAYEQYF. The V gene is TRBV27, the J gene TRBJ2-7; maybe TRBD1 (5 bases). The CDR3 has 14 residues. The germline V gene encodes CDR1 MNHEY and CDR2 SMNVEV (reference sequence). V was clipped by 2 bases and J by 2 bases, with 10 bases between them.

The chain has TRBV5-1 and TRBJ2-1, with D possibly matching TRBD1 (6 bases). The CDR3 loop spans 17 amino acids. Germline assignment: CDR1 SGHRS and CDR2 YFSETQ. The V and J ends lost 4 bases and 2 bases respectively, with 19 bases between them. This CDR3 is CASSPRGQQEAYNEQFF. The CDR3 DNA sequence: TGCGCCAGCAGCCCCAGAGGACAGCAAGAGGCCTACAATGAGCAGTTCTTC.

The chain carries TRBV3-1 (or the pseudogene TRBV3-2) and TRBJ2-7, with a possible D match to TRBD1 (6 bases). The CDR3 spans 15 residues. CDR1 is LGHDT and CDR2 is YNNKEL in the germline V gene (reference sequence). The V and J ends lost 2 bases and 6 bases respectively, with 17 bases between them. The DNA for the CDR3 is TGTGCCAGCAGCCAATCCCCGGGACAAACTGGCGAGCAGTACTTC. Translating it yields CASSQSPGQTGEQYF.

The chain uses TRBV11-2 and TRBJ1-6, with TRBD1 matching over 7 bases. Germline assignment: CDR1 SGHAT and CDR2 FQNNGV. The CDR3 has 15 residues. Trimming at V came to 1 base and at J to 7 bases, leaving 4 bases not matched to a gene. The CDR3 is CASSLVDRDNSPLHF. The CDR3 DNA sequence: TGTGCCAGCAGCTTAGTCGACAGGGACAATTCACCCCTCCACTTT.

The chain couples TRBV19 to TRBJ1-3; 7 bases match TRBD1. J lost 2 bases, V lost 5 bases, and 6 bases had no gene match. The germline gives CDR1 LNHDA, CDR2 SQIVND (reference sequence). This CDR3 is built from 15 residues. The CDR3 region is CASSGQDPTGNTIYF. As DNA, the CDR3 is TGTGCCAGTAGTGGACAGGACCCTACTGGAAACACCATATATTTT.

This chain connects TRBV27 to TRBJ1-6; D is uncertain. V was clipped by 2 bases and J by 6 bases, with 11 bases between them. The CDR3 consists of 15 residues. Germline V gives CDR1 MNHEY, CDR2 SMNVEV (reference sequence). The CDR3 is CASSLQRGTNSPLHF. CDR3 coding DNA: TGTGCCAGCAGTTTACAACGCGGAACTAATTCACCCCTCCACTTT.

A note on this clone: The sample holds other DNA sequences that translate to the same CDR3. The chain uses TRBV3-1 (or the pseudogene TRBV3-2) and TRBJ1-1; possibly TRBD1 for D (5 bases). V lost 4 bases, J lost 8 bases, and 14 bases lay in between. Germline values: CDR1 LGHDT, CDR2 YNNKEL (reference sequence). This CDR3 contains 13 residues. In nucleotides, the CDR3 is TGTGCCAGCAGCCGGACGGGGGGTACCGAAGCTTTCTTT. Its translation is CASSRTGGTEAFF.

The chain joins TRBV11-2 to TRBJ2-4; D not certain. V was trimmed by 1 base and J by 9 bases, leaving 16 bases between them. The CDR3 consists of 15 residues. Per germline, CDR1 SGHAT and CDR2 FQNNGV. In nucleotides, the CDR3 is TGTGCCAGCAGCTTAGTCTTGGTCCCGCGGAGCATTCAGTACTTC. As protein: CASSLVLVPRSIQYF.

V gene TRBV7-3 combines with J gene TRBJ2-1; 8 nucleotides align to TRBD2. The CDR3 contains 14 residues. Germline V gene lookup returns CDR1 SGHTA and CDR2 FQGTGA. The junction had 5 bases not matched to a gene; V was cut back by 4 bases and J by 6 bases. The CDR3 sequence: CASSSLAGGNEQFF. The CDR3 DNA follows: TGTGCCAGCAGCTCTCTAGCGGGCGGCAATGAGCAGTTCTTC.

The chain recombines TRBV19 with TRBJ2-5; 7 nucleotides agree with TRBD1. The length of the CDR3 is 14 residues. The junction had 5 bases not matched to a gene; V was cut back by 5 bases and J by 2 bases. From germline, CDR1 is LNHDA and CDR2 SQIVND (reference sequence). CDR3 DNA sequence: TGTGCCAGTAGTCTACGGACAGGACAAGAGACCCAGTACTTC. Translated: CASSLRTGQETQYF.

The genes are TRBV5-1 and TRBJ1-1; 11 bases map to TRBD1. The CDR3 totals 19 residues. CDR1 and CDR2 from the germline V gene are SGHRS and YFSETQ. V trimming: 1 base; J trimming: 0 bases; junction bases outside the gene matches: 11. The CDR3 bases are TGCGCCAGCAGCTTGAGAGAAACCGGGACAGGGGGTTTGAACACTGAAGCTTTCTTT. Translating gives CASSLRETGTGGLNTEAFF.

V usage is TRBV20-1 and J usage is TRBJ2-1; 8 bases align to TRBD2. Germline CDR1 and CDR2: DFQATT and SNEGSKA (reference sequence). The V segment lost 3 bases and the J segment 7 bases; nucleotides outside the gene matches: 20. This CDR3 region has 18 residues. CDR3: CSASLVTSALEFLNEQFF. CDR3 nucleotide sequence: TGCAGTGCTAGTCTGGTGACTAGCGCACTCGAGTTCTTAAATGAGCAGTTCTTC.

This rearrangement joins TRBV18 to TRBJ2-5; D not certain. The V end lost 3 bases, the J end lost 2 bases, and 10 bases lay between the germline ends. Germline V gene lookup returns CDR1 KGHSH and CDR2 LQKENI. The CDR3 is 14 amino acids. In DNA, the CDR3 is TGTGCCAGCTCACCTGCCGGGTCTCAAGAGACCCAGTACTTC. Its protein is CASSPAGSQETQYF.

Regarding this clone: Other DNA sequences in this sample translate to the same CDR3. V is TRBV4-3 and J is TRBJ2-7, with D possibly being TRBD2 (5 bases). Per germline, CDR1 LGHNA and CDR2 YSLEER. V was shortened by 0 bases and J by 2 bases, with 8 bases between the two germline ends. The CDR3 is 14 amino acids. CDR3 amino acids: CASSQEYGAYEQYF. CDR3 sequence (DNA): TGCGCCAGCAGCCAAGAGTACGGGGCCTACGAGCAGTACTTC.

The chain joins TRBV6-2 or TRBV6-3 to TRBJ2-7; D unresolved. V lost 2 bases, J lost 2 bases, and 16 bases lay in between. Looked up from germline, CDR1 is MNHEY and CDR2 is SVGEGT. CDR3 length equals 16 residues. As DNA, the CDR3 is TGTGCCAGCAGTTACATTCCCGCGGATATGGCCTACGAGCAGTACTTC. Translation gives CASSYIPADMAYEQYF.

The genes are TRBV2 and TRBJ2-3; 10 bases are shared with TRBD2. The CDR3 loop spans 15 amino acids. Germline V CDR1 and CDR2: SNHLY, FYNNEI. V lost 6 bases and J lost 6; bases outside the gene matches: 9. The DNA for the CDR3 is TGTGCCAGCAGGCCGCCCAGCGGGAGGGCGGATACGCAGTATTTT. Its translation is CASRPPSGRADTQYF. Based on the CDR3 plus reference TRBV2 and TRBJ2-3, the full variable domain is EPEVTQTPSHQVTQMGQEVILRCVPISNHLYFYWYRQILGQKVEFLVSFYNNEISEKSEIFDDQFSVERPDGSNFTLKIRSTKLEDSAMYFCASRPPSGRADTQYFGPGTRLTVL.

The chain is built from TRBV19 and TRBJ1-1, with TRBD1 matching over 7 bases. This CDR3 is 14 amino acids long. Germline CDR1 is LNHDA and CDR2 is SQIVND (reference sequence). Germline trimming cut 7 bases from V and 5 bases from J; bases unmatched to any gene: 10. The CDR3 is CASTDGGGGTEAFF. In DNA, the CDR3 is TGTGCCAGTACCGACGGAGGGGGCGGGACTGAAGCTTTCTTT.

The chain uses TRBV7-9 and TRBJ2-7; 8 bases map to TRBD1. Unmatched junction bases numbered 9, after V lost 4 bases and J lost 1 base. There are 16 residues in the CDR3. Germline V gene data show CDR1 as SEHNR and CDR2 as FQNEAQ (reference sequence). The CDR3 sequence: CASSSIRTGLSYEQYF. The CDR3 DNA follows: TGTGCCAGCAGCTCCATAAGGACAGGGCTTTCCTACGAGCAGTACTTC.